This T cell receptor (beta chain) was retrieved from a study of T-cell memory formation after mild COVID-19. Study results and limitations: Contracting CD4+ clones lay largely in CM and EM, with CD8+ ones residing in EMRA. Detection of some responders pre-infection suggested pre-existing cross-reactive memory T cells participated.

Ten or more counts support this clonotype. The target antigen is unknown. TCRdb re-called the 5' RACE reads through MiXCR, storing one row per CDR3 protein. The repertoire consists of roughly 200,000 distinct CDR3 sequences, with over 9.5% occurring once and the leading ten covering 3% to 4.5%. Germline CDR1 and CDR2: LGHNA and YNFKEQ. V lost 0 bases to trimming and J lost 3 bases, with 9 bases between them. The CDR3 has 15 residues. The TCR originated in a man aged 18 to 29 who had mild COVID-19 (a few samples of this study predate the infection). Cell type and time point are not known. The rearrangement links TRBV4-2 to TRBJ1-3; D is uncertain. Sequencing was carried out using PBMCs or a T cell subset sorted from them (not recorded which). The CDR3 DNA follows: TGTGCCAGCAGCCAAGATTCGGGGAATGGAAACACCATATATTTT. This translates into CASSQDSGNGNTIYF.